This passage covers 12 T cell receptor beta chains from one sample sequenced in a study of T cell repertoires in cytomegalovirus infection. TCRdb ran MiXCR on the reads and lists one entry per CDR3 protein. This sample yields approximately 750,000 distinct CDR3 sequences, of which 35% to 45% are seen a single time; roughly 2.8% belongs to the top ten. The sequencing input was PBMCs. Receptors were obtained from a human donor in good health (CMV status not recorded). Some clones in this sample may be carry-over from other donors' samples.

This clonotype was seen many times. This chain links TRBV7-9 with TRBJ2-7; 16 nucleotides match TRBD2. Germline loops: CDR1 SEHNR, CDR2 FQNEAQ (reference sequence). The CDR3 extends over 16 amino acids. V lost 5 bases to trimming and J lost 3 bases; unmatched junction nucleotides: 4. The CDR3 nucleotides are TGTGCCAGCAGCCGAGGGACTAGCGGGAGGGTCTACGAGCAGTACTTC. Translating it yields CASSRGTSGRVYEQYF.

The genes are TRBV27 and TRBJ1-2; perhaps TRBD1 as D (5 bases). The CDR3 length is 15 residues. V lost 7 bases and J lost 1, with 16 bases in between. Germline CDR1 is MNHEY and CDR2 is SMNVEV (reference sequence). CDR3 amino acids: CASKPQPRVNYGYTF. CDR3 sequence (DNA): TGTGCCAGCAAACCTCAACCCAGGGTTAACTATGGCTACACCTTC.

This clonotype has a handful of counts. The V gene is TRBV5-1, the J gene TRBJ2-3; no reliable D call. V was clipped by 1 base and J by 0 bases, with 12 bases between them. The CDR3 extends over 16 amino acids. Germline assignment: CDR1 SGHRS and CDR2 YFSETQ. The CDR3: CASSLNGVSSTDTQYF. The CDR3 DNA reads as TGCGCCAGCAGCTTGAACGGAGTATCTAGCACAGATACGCAGTATTTT.

The J gene is TRBJ2-2, the V gene TRBV7-8, with unresolved D. The CDR3 has 16 amino acids. Trimming stripped 1 base from V and 0 bases from J, with 9 bases between. The germline V gene encodes CDR1 SGHVS and CDR2 FQNEAQ. Here the CDR3 reads CASSLVFSSNTGELFF. The CDR3 DNA is TGTGCCAGCAGCTTAGTTTTCTCCTCGAACACCGGGGAGCTGTTTTTT.

In this sample, this clonotype turned up a few times. The rearrangement links TRBV7-2 to TRBJ1-2; 7 bases are shared with TRBD1. Germline V gives CDR1 SGHTA, CDR2 FQGNSA. There are 14 residues in the CDR3. The junction had 8 bases not matched to a gene; V was cut back by 7 bases and J by 3 bases. Written as DNA, the CDR3 is TGTGCCAGCAACGAACAGCAGGGGGACTATGGCTACACCTTC. The encoded protein is CASNEQQGDYGYTF.

The chain joins TRBV28 to TRBJ1-5; tentative D call: TRBD1 (6 bases). Trimming removed 5 bases at V and 4 bases at J, with 12 bases between. CDR1 and CDR2 from the germline V gene are MDHEN and SYDVKM. The CDR3 is made up of 14 amino acids. CDR3 DNA sequence: TGTGCCAGCAGTACGGACAGAGAGAATCAGCCCCAGCATTTT. Translating gives CASSTDRENQPQHF.

The genes are TRBV5-1 and TRBJ2-3, with 9 nucleotides matching TRBD1. The CDR3 runs 16 residues. V lost 2 bases and J lost 6; bases outside the gene matches: 10. Per the germline V gene, CDR1 is SGHRS and CDR2 is YFSETQ. The CDR3, as DNA: TGCGCCAGCAGCTTCCCCCGGGACAGGGAGATCGATACGCAGTATTTT. Translating it yields CASSFPRDREIDTQYF.

The chain recombines TRBV12-3 or TRBV12-4 with TRBJ2-1, with 11 bases fitting TRBD2. The trim removed 7 bases at V and 4 bases at J, leaving 6 bases unmatched. This CDR3 has 15 residues. The CDR3 loop reads CASIHSGGGYNEQFF. In DNA, the CDR3 is TGTGCCAGCATTCATAGCGGGGGGGGTTACAATGAGCAGTTCTTC.

The V gene is TRBV20-1, the J gene TRBJ2-1; D is uncertain. The V gene lost 2 bases and the J gene lost 0 bases, with 5 bases spanning the gap. Germline-derived CDR1 and CDR2 are DFQATT and SNEGSKA (reference sequence). The CDR3 is 13 residues long. Written as DNA, the CDR3 is TGCAGTGCTAGACCGAGCTCCTACAATGAGCAGTTCTTC. It yields the protein CSARPSSYNEQFF.

This clonotype was found many times. The chain employs TRBV6-1 and TRBJ2-4, with D uncertain. V lost 9 bases and J lost 0, with 24 bases in between. Germline lookup yields CDR1 MNHNS and CDR2 SASEGT. CDR3 length equals 18 residues. This chain's CDR3 is CARLEGLTEMIAKNIQYF. CDR3 bases: TGTGCCAGGCTCGAAGGGCTCACGGAGATGATAGCCAAAAACATTCAGTACTTC.

This clonotype was detected a few times. This chain links TRBV29-1 with TRBJ1-1, with D unresolved. With 4 bases removed from V and 5 bases from J, the gap between germline ends came to 8 bases. The CDR3 spans 11 residues. Germline V gene sequence: CDR1 SQVTM, CDR2 ANQGSEA. The CDR3 region has the DNA TGCAGCGTTGGGCTGGAAACTGAAGCTTTCTTT. Residues: CSVGLETEAFF.

This clonotype appeared a few times. This chain connects TRBV6-5 to TRBJ2-1, with 7 bases aligning to TRBD2. This CDR3 contains 16 residues. Germline V gene sequence: CDR1 MNHEY, CDR2 SVGAGI. V shed 7 bases and J 8 bases; nucleotides not matched to a gene: 17. CDR3 loop: CASTTLSGGGSDEQFF. The CDR3, as DNA: TGTGCCAGCACCACGCTCTCTGGCGGGGGATCAGATGAGCAGTTCTTC.